This TCR beta chain was identified in a study of blood T cell repertoires in COVID-19. Across the study: Sites in the United States, Italy and Spain provided acute and convalescent COVID-19 samples. In each case, the material was cDNA or gDNA derived from T cells, B-cell-depleted T cells, or PBMCs.

Under the authors' procedure: Estimates of nucleated cell counts were drawn from the amplification of reference gene primers. Assay: immunoSEQ multiplex PCR; the TCRdb copy retains only in-frame clones and omits some. That table furnishes V, J and clone size, whereas the DNA furnished D and trimming. The data show 110,000 or so clones, approximately 85% seen once. Patients at the Seattle site were enrolled during active infection and followed longitudinally. Per germline, CDR1 LNHDA and CDR2 SQIVND (reference sequence). V was clipped by 6 bases and J by 0 bases, with 17 bases between them. This CDR3 is 16 amino acids long.

Sequencing was performed on peripheral blood. The sequence came from a woman aged 60 to 75 with COVID-19, enrolled during active disease. The chain couples TRBV19 to TRBJ1-1, with D tentatively TRBD1 (5 bases). This CDR3 is CASRTTGTALNTEAFF. The DNA of the CDR3 is TGTGCCAGTAGGACGACTGGGACTGCGCTGAACACTGAAGCTTTCTTT.